This T cell receptor beta chain was recovered during a study of identical twins. Notes on the study in general: Conclusions were drawn cross-sectionally by statistical analysis, without following the same donors. Monozygotic twin pairs showed more out-of-frame TCR alpha sharing than models estimated.

A universal primer site came from template switching; cDNA carried unique molecular identifiers. TCRdb passed the 5' RACE reads through MiXCR, listing each CDR3 protein once. The sample holds 1.5 million to 2 million distinct CDR3 sequences; less than 40% are singletons and the top ten take approximately 0.29%. Note on this clonotype: What it recognizes is unknown.

Germline V CDR1 and CDR2: DFQATT, SNEGSKA (reference sequence). V lost 3 bases and J 0 bases, leaving 8 bases between the germline ends. The CDR3 extends over 14 amino acids. The gene calls are TRBV20-1 and TRBJ2-2; D unclear. The sequence derives from a newborn girl in good health. Sequenced input: cord blood. Here the CDR3 reads CSASGSTNTGELFF. The CDR3, as DNA: TGCAGTGCTAGCGGGTCCACGAACACCGGGGAGCTGTTTTTT.